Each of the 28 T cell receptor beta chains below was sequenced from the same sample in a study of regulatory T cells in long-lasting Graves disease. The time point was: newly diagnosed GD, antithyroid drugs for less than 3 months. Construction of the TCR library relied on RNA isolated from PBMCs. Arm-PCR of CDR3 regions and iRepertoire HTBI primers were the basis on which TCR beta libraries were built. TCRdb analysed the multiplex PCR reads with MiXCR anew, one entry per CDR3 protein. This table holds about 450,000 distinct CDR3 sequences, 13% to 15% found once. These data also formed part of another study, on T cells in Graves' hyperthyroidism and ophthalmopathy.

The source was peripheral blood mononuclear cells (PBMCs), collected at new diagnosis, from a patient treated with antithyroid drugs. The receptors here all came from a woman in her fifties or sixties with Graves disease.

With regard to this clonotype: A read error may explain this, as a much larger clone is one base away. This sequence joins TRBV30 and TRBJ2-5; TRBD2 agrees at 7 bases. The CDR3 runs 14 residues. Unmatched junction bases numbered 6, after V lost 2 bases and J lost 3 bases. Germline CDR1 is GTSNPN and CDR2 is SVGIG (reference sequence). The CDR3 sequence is CAWSSGGSEETQYF. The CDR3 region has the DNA TGTGCCTGGAGTTCTGGCGGGAGTGAAGAGACCCAGTACTTC.

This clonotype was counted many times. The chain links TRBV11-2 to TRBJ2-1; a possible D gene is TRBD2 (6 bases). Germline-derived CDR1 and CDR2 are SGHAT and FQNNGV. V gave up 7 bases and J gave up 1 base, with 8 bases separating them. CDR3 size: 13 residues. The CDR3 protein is CASTGLSYNEQFF. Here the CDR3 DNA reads TGTGCCAGCACGGGACTTTCCTACAATGAGCAGTTCTTC.

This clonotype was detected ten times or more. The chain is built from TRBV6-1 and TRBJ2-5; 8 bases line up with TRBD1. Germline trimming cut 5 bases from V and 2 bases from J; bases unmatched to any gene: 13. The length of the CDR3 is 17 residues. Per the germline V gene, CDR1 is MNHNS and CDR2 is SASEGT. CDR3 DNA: TGTGCCAGCAGTCATCGCCCGGGACAGGCGCAGCAAGAGACCCAGTACTTC. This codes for CASSHRPGQAQQETQYF.

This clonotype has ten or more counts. As DNA, the CDR3 is TGTGCCAGCAGTCAAACAGGATACGAGCAGTACTTC. It is translated as CASSQTGYEQYF. The chain couples TRBV12-3 or TRBV12-4 to TRBJ2-7; tentatively, D is TRBD1 (5 bases). Trimming removed 5 bases at V and 4 bases at J, with 9 bases between. The CDR3 loop spans 12 amino acids.

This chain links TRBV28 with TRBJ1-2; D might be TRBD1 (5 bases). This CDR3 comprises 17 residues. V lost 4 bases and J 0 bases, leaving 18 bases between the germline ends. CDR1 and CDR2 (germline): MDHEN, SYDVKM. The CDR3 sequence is CASSSGTEGSTNYGYTF. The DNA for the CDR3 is TGTGCCAGCAGTTCCGGGACGGAGGGATCAACTAACTATGGCTACACCTTC.

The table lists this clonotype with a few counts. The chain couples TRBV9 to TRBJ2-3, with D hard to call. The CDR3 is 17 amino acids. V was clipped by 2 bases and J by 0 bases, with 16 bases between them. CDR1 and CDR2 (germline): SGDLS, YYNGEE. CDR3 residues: CASSVSPTAYSTDTQYF. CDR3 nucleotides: TGTGCCAGCAGCGTGTCCCCCACGGCTTACAGCACAGATACGCAGTATTTT.

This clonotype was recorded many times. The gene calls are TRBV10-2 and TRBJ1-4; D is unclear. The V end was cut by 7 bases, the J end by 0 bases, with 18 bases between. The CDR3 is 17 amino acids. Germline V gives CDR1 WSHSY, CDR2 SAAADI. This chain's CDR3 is CASTDVTRGATNEKLFF. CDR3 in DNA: TGCGCCAGCACCGACGTAACGCGGGGAGCAACTAATGAAAAACTGTTTTTT.

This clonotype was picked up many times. The CDR3 region is CASSFSGLQFF. In DNA form, the CDR3 reads TGTGCCAGCAGCTTTTCGGGATTGCAGTTCTTC. V is TRBV11-2 and J is TRBJ2-1, with D possibly matching TRBD2 (5 bases). Germline CDR1 is SGHAT and CDR2 is FQNNGV. V was shortened by 3 bases and J by 12 bases, with 9 bases between the two germline ends. This CDR3 has 11 residues.

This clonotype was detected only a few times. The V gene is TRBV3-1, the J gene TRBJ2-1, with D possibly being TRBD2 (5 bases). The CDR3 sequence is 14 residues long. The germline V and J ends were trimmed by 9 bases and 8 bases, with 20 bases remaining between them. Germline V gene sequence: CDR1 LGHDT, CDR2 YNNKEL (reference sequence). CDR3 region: CASAVRSGGDEQFF. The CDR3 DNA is TGTGCCAGTGCCGTTAGGAGCGGTGGGGATGAGCAGTTCTTC.

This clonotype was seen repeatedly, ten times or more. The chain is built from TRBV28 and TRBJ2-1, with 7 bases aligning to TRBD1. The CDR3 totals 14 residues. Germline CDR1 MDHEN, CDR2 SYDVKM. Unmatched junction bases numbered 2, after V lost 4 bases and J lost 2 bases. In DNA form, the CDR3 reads TGTGCCAGCAGTTCGGGACAGACCTACAATGAGCAGTTCTTC. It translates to CASSSGQTYNEQFF.

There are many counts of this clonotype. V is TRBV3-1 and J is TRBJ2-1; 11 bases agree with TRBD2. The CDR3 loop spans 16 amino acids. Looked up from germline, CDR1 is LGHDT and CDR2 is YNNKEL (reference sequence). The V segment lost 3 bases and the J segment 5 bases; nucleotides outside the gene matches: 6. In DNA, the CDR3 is TGTGCCAGCAGCCAGAACCCGGGACTAGCGGACAATGAGCAGTTCTTC. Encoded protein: CASSQNPGLADNEQFF.

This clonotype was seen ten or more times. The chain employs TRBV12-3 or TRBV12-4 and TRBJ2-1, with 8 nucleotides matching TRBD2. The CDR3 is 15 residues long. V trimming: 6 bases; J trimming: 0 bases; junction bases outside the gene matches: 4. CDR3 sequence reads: CASRLADYSYNEQFF. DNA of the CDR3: TGTGCCAGCAGACTAGCGGACTACTCCTACAATGAGCAGTTCTTC.

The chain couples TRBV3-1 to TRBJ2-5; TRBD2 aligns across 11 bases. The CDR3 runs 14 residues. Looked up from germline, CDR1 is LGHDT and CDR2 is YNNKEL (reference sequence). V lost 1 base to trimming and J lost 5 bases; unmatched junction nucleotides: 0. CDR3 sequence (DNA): TGTGCCAGCAGCCAAGGGACTAGCGGGGAGACCCAGTACTTC. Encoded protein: CASSQGTSGETQYF.

CDR3 protein: CASSLRTSTSTDTQYF. In nucleotides, the CDR3 is TGTGCCAGCAGCTTACGGACTAGCACTAGCACAGATACGCAGTATTTT. The chain has TRBV11-2 and TRBJ2-3, with 8 bases identical to TRBD2. Germline CDR1 reads SGHAT; CDR2 reads FQNNGV. J was trimmed by 0 bases and V by 2 bases; bases with no gene match: 4. There are 16 residues in the CDR3. Complete variable domain (other parts from reference TRBV11-2 and TRBJ2-3): EAGVAQSPRYKIIEKRQSVAFWCNPISGHATLYWYQQILGQGPKLLIQFQNNGVVDDSQLPKDRFSAERLKGVDSTLKIQPAKLEDSAVYLCASSLRTSTSTDTQYFGPGTRLTVL.

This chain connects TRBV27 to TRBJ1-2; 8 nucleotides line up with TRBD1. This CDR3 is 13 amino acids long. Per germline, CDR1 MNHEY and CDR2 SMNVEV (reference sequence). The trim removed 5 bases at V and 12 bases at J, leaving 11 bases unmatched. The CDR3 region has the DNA TGTGCCAGCAGTCCCCGGGACAGGAAGACTCACACCTTC. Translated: CASSPRDRKTHTF.

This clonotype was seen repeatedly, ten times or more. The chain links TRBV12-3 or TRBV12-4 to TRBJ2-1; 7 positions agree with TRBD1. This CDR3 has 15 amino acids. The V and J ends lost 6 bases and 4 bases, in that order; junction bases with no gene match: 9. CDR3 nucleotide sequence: TGTGCCAGCAGGGAGACAGGGACCGGATACAATGAGCAGTTCTTC. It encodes CASRETGTGYNEQFF.

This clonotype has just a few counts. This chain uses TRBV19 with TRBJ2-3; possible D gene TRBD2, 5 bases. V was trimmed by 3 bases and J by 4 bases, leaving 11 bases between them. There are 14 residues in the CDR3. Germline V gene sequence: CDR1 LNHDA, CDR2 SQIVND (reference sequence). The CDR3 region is CASSIVGVADTQYF. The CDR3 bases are TGTGCCAGTAGTATTGTGGGAGTAGCAGATACGCAGTATTTT.

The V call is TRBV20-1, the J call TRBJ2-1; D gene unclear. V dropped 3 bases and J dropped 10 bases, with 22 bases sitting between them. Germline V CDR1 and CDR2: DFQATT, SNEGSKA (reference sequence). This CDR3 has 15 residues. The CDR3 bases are TGCAGTGCTAGGGACGACTTTTCGGAGCGCTACGAGCAGTTCTTC. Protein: CSARDDFSERYEQFF.

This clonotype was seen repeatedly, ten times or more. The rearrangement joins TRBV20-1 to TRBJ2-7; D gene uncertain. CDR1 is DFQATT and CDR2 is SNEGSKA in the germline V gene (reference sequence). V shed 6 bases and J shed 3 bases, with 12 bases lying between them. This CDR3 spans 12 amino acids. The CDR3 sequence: CSAPSDGYEQYF. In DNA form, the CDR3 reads TGCAGTGCCCCCTCGGACGGCTACGAGCAGTACTTC.

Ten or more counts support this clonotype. CDR3 nucleotides: TGCGCCAGCAGCTTGGGGCCCCAAAGGGAGCAGTACTTC. Its protein product is CASSLGPQREQYF. V is TRBV5-1 and J is TRBJ2-7, with no clear D. Trimming took 0 bases from V and 7 from J, leaving 11 bases between them. Germline V CDR1 and CDR2: SGHRS, YFSETQ. The CDR3 totals 13 residues.

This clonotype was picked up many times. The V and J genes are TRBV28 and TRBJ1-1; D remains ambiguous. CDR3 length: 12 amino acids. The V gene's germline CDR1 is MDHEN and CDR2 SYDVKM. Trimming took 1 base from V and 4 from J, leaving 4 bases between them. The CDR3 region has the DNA TGTGCCAGCAGTTTATTCTCCACTGAAGCTTTCTTT. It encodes CASSLFSTEAFF.

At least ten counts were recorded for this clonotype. CDR3: CASRPQGRDNEKLFF. The CDR3 DNA follows: TGTGCCAGCAGACCCCAGGGGAGAGATAATGAAAAACTGTTTTTT. The chain combines TRBV6-1 with TRBJ1-4, with D perhaps TRBD1 (6 bases). Germline V gives CDR1 MNHNS, CDR2 SASEGT. This CDR3 contains 15 residues. Trimming took 6 bases from V and 4 from J, leaving 15 bases between them.

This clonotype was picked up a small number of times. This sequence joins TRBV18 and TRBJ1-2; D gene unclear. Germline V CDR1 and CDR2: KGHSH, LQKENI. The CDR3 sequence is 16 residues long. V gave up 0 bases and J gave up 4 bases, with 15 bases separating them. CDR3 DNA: TGTGCCAGCTCACCACCTTCAGCCGAAGGTGGCTATGGCTACACCTTC. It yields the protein CASSPPSAEGGYGYTF.

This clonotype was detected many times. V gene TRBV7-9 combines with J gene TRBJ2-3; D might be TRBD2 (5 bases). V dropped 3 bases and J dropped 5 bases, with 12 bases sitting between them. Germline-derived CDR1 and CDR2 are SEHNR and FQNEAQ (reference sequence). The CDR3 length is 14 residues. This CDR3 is CASSLNLEGDTQYF. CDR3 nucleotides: TGTGCCAGCAGCTTGAACCTCGAGGGAGATACGCAGTATTTT.

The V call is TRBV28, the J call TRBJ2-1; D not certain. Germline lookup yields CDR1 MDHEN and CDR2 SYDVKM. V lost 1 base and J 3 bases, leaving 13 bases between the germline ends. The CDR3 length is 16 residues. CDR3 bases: TGTGCCAGCAGTTTATCTCTAGGGTCAAACTACAATGAGCAGTTCTTC. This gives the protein CASSLSLGSNYNEQFF.

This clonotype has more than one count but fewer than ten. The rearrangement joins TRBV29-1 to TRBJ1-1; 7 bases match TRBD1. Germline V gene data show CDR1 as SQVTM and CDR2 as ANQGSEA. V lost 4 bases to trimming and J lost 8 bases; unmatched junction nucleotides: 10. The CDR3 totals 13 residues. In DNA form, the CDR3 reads TGCAGCGTTGTGGAGGGGGCGAATGAGGAAGCTTTCTTT. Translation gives CSVVEGANEEAFF.

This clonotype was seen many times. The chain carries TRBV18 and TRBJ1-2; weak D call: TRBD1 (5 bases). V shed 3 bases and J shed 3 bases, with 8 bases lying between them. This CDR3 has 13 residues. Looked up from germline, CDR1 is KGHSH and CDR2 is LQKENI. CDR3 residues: CASSPKGDYGYTF. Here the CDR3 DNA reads TGTGCCAGCTCACCCAAAGGGGACTATGGCTACACCTTC.

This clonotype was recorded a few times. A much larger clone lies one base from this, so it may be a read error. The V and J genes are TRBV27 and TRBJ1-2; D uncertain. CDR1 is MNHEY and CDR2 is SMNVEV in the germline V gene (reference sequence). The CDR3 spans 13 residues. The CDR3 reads CASSRTSDYGDTF. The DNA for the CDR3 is TGTGCCAGCAGCAGGACTTCCGACTATGGCGACACCTTC.